What follows is one T cell receptor (beta chain) and its context. What it binds is not known. Germline and junction disagree at one end, which may indicate a read error. The data were taken from a study of tumor-infiltrating lymphocytes in primary liver carcinoma. Study-level information: Both sexes were represented among patients, who were 30 to 69 years old. Sequenced samples came back with roughly 3.5 to 7.5 million productive TCRbeta reads, and the counts looked alike across tissue types.

Whole-study results and caveats: The difference in top-250-clone fraction between tumors and blood was significant, favoring tumors (p = 0.039).

Researchers generated TCR beta cDNA from approximately 500 ng of total RNA, relying on a constant-region primer. Libraries covering TCR beta were generated through three nested multiplex PCR rounds (using a slightly modified ARM-PCR). Primers for the first two PCR rounds were TRBV1-TRBV30 forward primers and a C-beta reverse primer (roughly 10 cycles per round). TCRdb passed the multiplex PCR reads through MiXCR, listing each CDR3 protein once. The sample lists 45,000 to 65,000 distinct CDR3 sequences; roughly 80% were seen once. This CDR3 is 16 amino acids long. The germline V gene has CDR1 MNHNS and CDR2 SASEGT. Unsorted bulk tissue, roughly 20-32 mg of it, served as the source for co-extraction of RNA and DNA. Each tumor specimen held more than 80% viable tumor cells.

The chain is built from TRBV6-1 and TRBJ2-2; tentative D call: TRBD2 (6 bases). Sequenced input: liver tumor tissue from sampling region 5. Subset defined: tumor region T5, tumor centre. This clonotype was sampled from a man aged 35-49 years with primary liver carcinoma and hepatitis B virus infection. This chain's CDR3 is CASKYTSGRRTGELSF. The CDR3 coding sequence is TGTGCCAGCAAATATACTAGTGGGAGACGGACGGGGGAGCTGTCTTTT.